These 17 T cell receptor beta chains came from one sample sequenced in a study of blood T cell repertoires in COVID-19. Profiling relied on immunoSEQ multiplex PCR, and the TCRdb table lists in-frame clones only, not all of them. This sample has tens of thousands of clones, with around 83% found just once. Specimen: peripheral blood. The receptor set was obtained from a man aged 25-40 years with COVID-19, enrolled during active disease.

DNA of the CDR3: TGTGCCAGTAGTATGAGAGCAGGGGATAATGAAAAACTGTTTTTT. It specifies CASSMRAGDNEKLFF. The chain joins TRBV19 to TRBJ1-4; tentative D call: TRBD1 (6 bases). This CDR3 has 15 residues. Germline lookup yields CDR1 LNHDA and CDR2 SQIVND (reference sequence). The V end lost 3 bases, the J end lost 4 bases, and 12 bases lay between the germline ends.

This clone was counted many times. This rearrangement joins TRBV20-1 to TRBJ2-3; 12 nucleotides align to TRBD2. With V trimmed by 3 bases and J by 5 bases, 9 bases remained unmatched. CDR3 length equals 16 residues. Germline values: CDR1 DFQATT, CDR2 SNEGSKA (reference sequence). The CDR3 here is CSASGEQTSGGDTQYF. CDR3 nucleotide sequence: TGCAGTGCTAGTGGCGAACAGACTAGCGGGGGAGATACGCAGTATTTT.

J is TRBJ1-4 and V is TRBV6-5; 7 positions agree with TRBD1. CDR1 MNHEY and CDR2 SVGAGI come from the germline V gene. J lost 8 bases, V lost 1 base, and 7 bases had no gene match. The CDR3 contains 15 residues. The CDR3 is CASSYYGTAAEKLFF. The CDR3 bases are TGTGCCAGCAGTTACTACGGGACAGCGGCGGAAAAACTGTTTTTT.

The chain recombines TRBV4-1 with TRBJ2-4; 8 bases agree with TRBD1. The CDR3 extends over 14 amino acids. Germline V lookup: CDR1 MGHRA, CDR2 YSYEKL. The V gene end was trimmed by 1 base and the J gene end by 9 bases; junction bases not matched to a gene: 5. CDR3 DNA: TGCGCCAGCAGCCAAGCACAGGGGGGATTCATTCAGTACTTC. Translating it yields CASSQAQGGFIQYF.

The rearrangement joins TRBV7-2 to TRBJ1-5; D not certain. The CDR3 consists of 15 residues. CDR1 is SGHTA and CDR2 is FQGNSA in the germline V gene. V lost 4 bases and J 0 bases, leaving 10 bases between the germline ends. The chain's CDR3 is CASSSGFSSNQPQHF. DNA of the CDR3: TGTGCCAGCAGCTCGGGGTTCTCTAGCAATCAGCCCCAGCATTTT. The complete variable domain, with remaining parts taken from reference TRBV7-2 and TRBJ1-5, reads GAGVSQSPSNKVTEKGKDVELRCDPISGHTALYWYRQSLGQGLEFLIYFQGNSAPDKSGLPSDRFSAERTGGSVSTLTIQRTQQEDSAVYLCASSSGFSSNQPQHFGDGTRLSIL.

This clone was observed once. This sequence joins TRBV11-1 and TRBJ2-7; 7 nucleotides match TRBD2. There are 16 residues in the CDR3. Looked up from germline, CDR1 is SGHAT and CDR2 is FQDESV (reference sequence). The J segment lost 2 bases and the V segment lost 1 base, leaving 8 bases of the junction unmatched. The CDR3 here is CASSLGSSGITYEQYF. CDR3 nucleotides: TGTGCCAGCAGCTTAGGATCTAGCGGAATTACCTACGAGCAGTACTTC.

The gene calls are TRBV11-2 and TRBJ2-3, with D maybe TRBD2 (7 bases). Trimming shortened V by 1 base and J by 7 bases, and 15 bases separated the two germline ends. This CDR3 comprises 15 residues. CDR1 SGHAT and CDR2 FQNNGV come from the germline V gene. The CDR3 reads CASSLGSRGGYTQYF. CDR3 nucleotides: TGTGCCAGCAGCTTAGGATCCAGGGGAGGGTATACGCAGTATTTT.

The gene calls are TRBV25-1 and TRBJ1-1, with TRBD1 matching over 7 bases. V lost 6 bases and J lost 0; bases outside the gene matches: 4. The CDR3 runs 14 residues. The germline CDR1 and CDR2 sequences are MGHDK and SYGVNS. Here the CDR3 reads CASRLTGMNTEAFF. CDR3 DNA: TGTGCCAGCAGACTGACAGGGATGAACACTGAAGCTTTCTTT.

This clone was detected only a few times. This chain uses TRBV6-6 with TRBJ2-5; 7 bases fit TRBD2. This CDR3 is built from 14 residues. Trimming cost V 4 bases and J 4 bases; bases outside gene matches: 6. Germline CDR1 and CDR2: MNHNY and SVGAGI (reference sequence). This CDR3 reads CASSSASGRETQYF. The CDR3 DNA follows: TGTGCCAGCAGTTCGGCTAGCGGAAGAGAGACCCAGTACTTC.

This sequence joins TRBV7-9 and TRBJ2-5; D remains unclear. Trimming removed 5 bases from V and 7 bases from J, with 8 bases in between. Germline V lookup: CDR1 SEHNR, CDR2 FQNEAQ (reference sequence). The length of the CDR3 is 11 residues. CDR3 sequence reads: CASSPIGTQYF. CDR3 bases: TGTGCCAGCAGCCCGATCGGGACCCAGTACTTC.

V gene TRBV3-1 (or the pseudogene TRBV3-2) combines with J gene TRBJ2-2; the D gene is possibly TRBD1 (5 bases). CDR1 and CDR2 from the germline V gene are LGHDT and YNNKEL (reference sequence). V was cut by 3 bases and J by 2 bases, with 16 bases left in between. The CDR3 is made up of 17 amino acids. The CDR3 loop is CASSQTSTGANTGELFF. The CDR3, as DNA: TGTGCCAGCAGCCAGACCTCGACTGGGGCCAACACCGGGGAGCTGTTTTTT.

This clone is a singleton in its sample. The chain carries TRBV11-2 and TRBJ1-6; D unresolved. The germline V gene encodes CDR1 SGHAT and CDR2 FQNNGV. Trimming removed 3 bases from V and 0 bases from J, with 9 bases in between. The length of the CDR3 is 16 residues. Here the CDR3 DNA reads TGTGCCAGCAGCTTGGGCAGGTCCTCCTATAATTCACCCCTCCACTTT. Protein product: CASSLGRSSYNSPLHF.

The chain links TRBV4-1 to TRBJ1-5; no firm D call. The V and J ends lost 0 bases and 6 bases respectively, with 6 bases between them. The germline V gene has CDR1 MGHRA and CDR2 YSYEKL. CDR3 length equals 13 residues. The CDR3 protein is CASSQDVAQPQHF. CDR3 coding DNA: TGCGCCAGCAGCCAAGATGTGGCTCAGCCCCAGCATTTT.

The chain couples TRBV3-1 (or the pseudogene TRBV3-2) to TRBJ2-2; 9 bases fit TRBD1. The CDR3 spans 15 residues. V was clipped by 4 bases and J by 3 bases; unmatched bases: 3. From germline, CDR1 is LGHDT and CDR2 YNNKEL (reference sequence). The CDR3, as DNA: TGTGCCAGCAGCCGGGGACAGGGTTACACCGGGGAGCTGTTTTTT. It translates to CASSRGQGYTGELFF.

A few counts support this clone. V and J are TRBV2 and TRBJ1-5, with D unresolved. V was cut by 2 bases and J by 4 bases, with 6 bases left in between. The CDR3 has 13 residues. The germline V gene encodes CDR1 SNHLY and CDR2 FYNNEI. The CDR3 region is CASSEIGNQPQHF. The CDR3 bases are TGTGCCAGCAGTGAAATCGGGAATCAGCCCCAGCATTTT. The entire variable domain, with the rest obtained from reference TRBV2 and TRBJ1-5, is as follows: EPEVTQTPSHQVTQMGQEVILRCVPISNHLYFYWYRQILGQKVEFLVSFYNNEISEKSEIFDDQFSVERPDGSNFTLKIRSTKLEDSAMYFCASSEIGNQPQHFGDGTRLSIL.

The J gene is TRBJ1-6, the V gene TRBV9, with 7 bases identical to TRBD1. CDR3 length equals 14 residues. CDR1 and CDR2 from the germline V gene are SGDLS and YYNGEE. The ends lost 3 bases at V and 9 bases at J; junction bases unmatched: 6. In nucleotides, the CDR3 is TGTGCCAGCAGCGCTGACAGGGCTGGTTCACCCCTCCACTTT. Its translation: CASSADRAGSPLHF.

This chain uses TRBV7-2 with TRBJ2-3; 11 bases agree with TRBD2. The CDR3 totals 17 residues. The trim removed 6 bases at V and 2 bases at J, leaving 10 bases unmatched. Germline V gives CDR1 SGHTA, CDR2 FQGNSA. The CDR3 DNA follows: TGTGCCAGCAGTACTAGCGGGGGCCTACGCTCCACAGATACGCAGTATTTT. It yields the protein CASSTSGGLRSTDTQYF.